The T cell receptor (beta chain) under discussion was sequenced for a study of T cells and Merkel cell carcinoma outcomes. This CDR3 comprises 15 residues. Germline loops: CDR1 MNHEY, CDR2 SVGAGI. V was pared by 0 bases and J by 3 bases, with 11 bases between. Notes on the study in general: Reportedly, T-cell repertoire with density predicts Merkel cell carcinoma outcomes.

Details on this clone: The target antigen is unknown.

Here immunoSEQ multiplex PCR was the method, and the copy in TCRdb shows in-frame clones only, minus some. The sample has about 6,000 clones; about 69% are singletons. The chain joins TRBV6-5 to TRBJ1-1, with D perhaps matching TRBD1 (5 bases). The TCR was taken from a human donor with Merkel cell carcinoma. Some clones in this sample may be carry-over from other donors' samples. Sequenced: tumor tissue from Merkel cell carcinoma. This CDR3 is CASSYSSGRYTEAFF. For the CDR3, the DNA is TGTGCCAGCAGTTACTCGTCAGGGAGGTACACTGAAGCTTTCTTT.